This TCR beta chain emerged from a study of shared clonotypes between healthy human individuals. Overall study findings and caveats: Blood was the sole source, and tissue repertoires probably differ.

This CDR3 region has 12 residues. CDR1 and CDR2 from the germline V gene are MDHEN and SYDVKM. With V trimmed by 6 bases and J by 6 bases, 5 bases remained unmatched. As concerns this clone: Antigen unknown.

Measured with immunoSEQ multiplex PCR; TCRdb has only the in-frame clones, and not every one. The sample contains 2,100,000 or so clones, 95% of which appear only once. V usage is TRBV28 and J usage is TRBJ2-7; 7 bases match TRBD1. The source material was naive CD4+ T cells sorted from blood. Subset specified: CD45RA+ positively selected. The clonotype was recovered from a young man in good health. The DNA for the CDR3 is TGTGCCAGCAGCTATCAGGGGGTCGAGCAGTACTTC. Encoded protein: CASSYQGVEQYF.